This T cell receptor (beta chain) was identified during a study of vaccination and CD4 T cells after COVID-19. Study details: Cells were stimulated with overlapping spike peptides from SARS-CoV-2, HCoV-NL63, HCoV-OC43 and HCoV-229E.

General observations from the study: 304 of 307 vaccine-specific clones from convalescent patients were spike mono-reactive.

Cultured CD4+ T-cell DNA underwent Oncomine TCR Beta short-read sequencing. TCRdb redid the calling of the PCR reads with MiXCR, one entry per CDR3 protein. The profile covers about 20,000 distinct CDR3 sequences, with under 70% appearing a single time and 16% taken by the ten largest. The junction had 7 bases not matched to a gene; V was cut back by 3 bases and J by 5 bases. Germline loops: CDR1 SGHRS, CDR2 YFSETQ. CDR3 size: 14 residues. Treatment denoted: roughly 11-day PBMC culture with coronavirus spike peptide pools or control peptides (ViraFEST assay). This clonotype was seen more than once but under ten times. What it binds is unknown.

This TCR was recovered from a human donor who had recovered from COVID-19. The V and J genes are TRBV5-1 and TRBJ2-5; TRBD2 agrees at 7 bases. The sample taken for sequencing was CD4+ T cells from blood, cultured in vitro. The CDR3 loop is CASSSWRERETQYF. The CDR3 nucleotides read TGCGCCAGCAGCTCCTGGCGGGAGCGGGAGACCCAGTACTTC.